These T cell receptor beta chains were read from a single sample in a study of blood T cell repertoires in COVID-19. TCRdb's table, derived via immunoSEQ multiplex PCR, lists solely in-frame clones and lacks some. This sample has fewer than 120,000 clones, with 72% found just once. Input material: peripheral blood. The origin of the receptors is a woman between 55 and 75 years old with acute or convalescent COVID-19. CDR3s include the opening cysteine and the closing phenylalanine or tryptophan. Each record gives: V gene, D gene, J gene, clone size, CDR3 DNA, CDR3 protein. D genes are given only for firm matches. Only some rows state a clone size, as once, few, many or a class for expanded clones.

v_call: TRBV30; d_call: .; j_call: TRBJ2-5; clone_size: .; cdr3_nt: TGTGCCTGGAGCGGGGGACCCAACCAAGAGACCCAGTACTTC; cdr3_aa: CAWSGGPNQETQYF
v_call: TRBV6-5; d_call: .; j_call: TRBJ2-2; clone_size: .; cdr3_nt: TGTGCCAGCAGTTACCGAGGGACCGGGGAGCTGTTTTTT; cdr3_aa: CASSYRGTGELFF
v_call: TRBV3-1/TRBV3-2; d_call: TRBD1; j_call: TRBJ1-2; clone_size: .; cdr3_nt: TGTGCCAGCAGCCGATATACGGGACAGGGGGCTGGTGGCTACACCTTC; cdr3_aa: CASSRYTGQGAGGYTF
v_call: TRBV10-3; d_call: .; j_call: TRBJ2-3; clone_size: .; cdr3_nt: TGTGCCATCAGTGAGCAAACAGATACGCAGTATTTT; cdr3_aa: CAISEQTDTQYF
v_call: TRBV5-4; d_call: TRBD1; j_call: TRBJ2-2; clone_size: .; cdr3_nt: TGTGCCAGCAGCGCCATGACAGGGTCGACCGGGGAGCTGTTTTTT; cdr3_aa: CASSAMTGSTGELFF
v_call: TRBV5-1; d_call: .; j_call: TRBJ2-5; clone_size: .; cdr3_nt: TGCGCCAGCAGCAGAGGGCAGACAGGAGAGACCCAGTACTTC; cdr3_aa: CASSRGQTGETQYF
v_call: TRBV28; d_call: .; j_call: TRBJ2-3; clone_size: .; cdr3_nt: TGTGCCAGCTTAAGCCCGGGAGACACAGATACGCAGTATTTT; cdr3_aa: CASLSPGDTDTQYF
v_call: TRBV30; d_call: TRBD1; j_call: TRBJ2-7; clone_size: .; cdr3_nt: TGTGCCTGGAGTGTACTCGACAGGGATCGAGGGGAGCAGTACTTC; cdr3_aa: CAWSVLDRDRGEQYF
v_call: TRBV29-1; d_call: TRBD1; j_call: TRBJ2-3; clone_size: once; cdr3_nt: TGCAGCGCTCGACAGGGCGCAGATACGCAGTATTTT; cdr3_aa: CSARQGADTQYF
v_call: TRBV2; d_call: .; j_call: TRBJ2-3; clone_size: .; cdr3_nt: TGTGCCAGCAGGGTCCTAGCGCCTGGGGGTTTT; cdr3_aa: CASRVLAPGGF
v_call: TRBV7-2; d_call: .; j_call: TRBJ2-5; clone_size: .; cdr3_nt: TGTGCCAGCAGCCCCCAGGGCTCCCGCAGGCAGACCCAGTACTTC; cdr3_aa: CASSPQGSRRQTQYF
v_call: TRBV5-1; d_call: TRBD1; j_call: TRBJ1-6; clone_size: few; cdr3_nt: TGCGCCAGCAGACTCGACAGGGAGTATTCACCCCTCCACTTT; cdr3_aa: CASRLDREYSPLHF
v_call: TRBV4-3; d_call: .; j_call: TRBJ1-3; clone_size: .; cdr3_nt: TGCGCCAGCAGCCAAGGAAGGACAGCTGGAAACACCATATATTTT; cdr3_aa: CASSQGRTAGNTIYF
v_call: TRBV5-1; d_call: TRBD1; j_call: TRBJ1-3; clone_size: .; cdr3_nt: TGCGCCAGCAGCTCAAGACAGGGGCCCGGAAACACCATATATTTT; cdr3_aa: CASSSRQGPGNTIYF
v_call: TRBV7-9; d_call: .; j_call: TRBJ1-5; clone_size: .; cdr3_nt: TGTGCCAGCAGCCCCAGCCGAGGCAGCAATCAGCCCCAGCATTTT; cdr3_aa: CASSPSRGSNQPQHF
v_call: TRBV6-6; d_call: .; j_call: TRBJ2-1; clone_size: .; cdr3_nt: TGTGCCAGCAGTCGGGACTTCAGCTCCTACAATGAGCAGTTCTTC; cdr3_aa: CASSRDFSSYNEQFF
v_call: TRBV6-5; d_call: .; j_call: TRBJ2-7; clone_size: once; cdr3_nt: TGTGCCAGCAGCGGACTTGGCGAGCAGTACTTC; cdr3_aa: CASSGLGEQYF
v_call: TRBV6-6; d_call: .; j_call: TRBJ2-5; clone_size: .; cdr3_nt: TGTGCCAGCAGTTACTCCTCAGGGGGGGAGACCCAGTACTTC; cdr3_aa: CASSYSSGGETQYF
v_call: TRBV4-1; d_call: TRBD1; j_call: TRBJ1-2; clone_size: .; cdr3_nt: TGCGCCAGCAGTCCCGGGACAGGGAGGATCTATGGCTACACCTTC; cdr3_aa: CASSPGTGRIYGYTF
v_call: TRBV9; d_call: TRBD1; j_call: TRBJ1-2; clone_size: many; cdr3_nt: TGTGCCAGCAGCGTAGAGGGACAGGGGTATGGCTACACCTTC; cdr3_aa: CASSVEGQGYGYTF
v_call: TRBV4-3; d_call: TRBD2; j_call: TRBJ2-5; clone_size: .; cdr3_nt: TGCGCCAGCAGCCCCGAAGGGGTAGCGGGACCCCCACAGACCCAGTACTTC; cdr3_aa: CASSPEGVAGPPQTQYF
v_call: TRBV5-1; d_call: .; j_call: TRBJ1-2; clone_size: once; cdr3_nt: TGCGCCAGCAGTCTCTCCCCGGGAGATATAAACTATGGCTACACCTTC; cdr3_aa: CASSLSPGDINYGYTF
v_call: TRBV24-1; d_call: .; j_call: TRBJ1-1; clone_size: .; cdr3_nt: TGTGCCACCAGGGACGGGACACTAACTGAAGCTTTCTTT; cdr3_aa: CATRDGTLTEAFF
v_call: TRBV27; d_call: .; j_call: TRBJ1-1; clone_size: .; cdr3_nt: TGTGCCAGCAGTTTGTTGGGGGCGGGTGAAGCTTTCTTT; cdr3_aa: CASSLLGAGEAFF
v_call: TRBV4-1; d_call: TRBD1; j_call: TRBJ2-1; clone_size: .; cdr3_nt: TGCGCCAGCAGCCACGGGACAGGTAACTACAATGAGCAGTTCTTC; cdr3_aa: CASSHGTGNYNEQFF
v_call: TRBV9; d_call: TRBD1; j_call: TRBJ1-2; clone_size: .; cdr3_nt: TGTGCCAGCAGCTGGACAGGGGGATCGGGCTATGGCTACACCTTC; cdr3_aa: CASSWTGGSGYGYTF
v_call: TRBV7-2; d_call: TRBD2; j_call: TRBJ2-3; clone_size: .; cdr3_nt: TGTGCCAGCAGCCCTTTAGCGGGGACTAGCACAGATACGCAGTATTTT; cdr3_aa: CASSPLAGTSTDTQYF
v_call: TRBV10-2; d_call: .; j_call: TRBJ2-5; clone_size: .; cdr3_nt: TGCGCCAACTTAACAGGGTGCTTGGAGACCCAGTACTTC; cdr3_aa: CANLTGCLETQYF
v_call: TRBV5-1; d_call: TRBD1; j_call: TRBJ1-6; clone_size: .; cdr3_nt: TGCGCCAGCAGCTTAGAACAGGGGGCGTCGAGCTCCTATAATTCACCCCTCCACTTT; cdr3_aa: CASSLEQGASSSYNSPLHF
v_call: TRBV7-2; d_call: .; j_call: TRBJ1-1; clone_size: few; cdr3_nt: TGTGCCAGCAGCTTAGCCACAGGCAAGCCGGGTACTGAAGCTTTCTTT; cdr3_aa: CASSLATGKPGTEAFF
v_call: TRBV30; d_call: TRBD1; j_call: TRBJ1-1; clone_size: .; cdr3_nt: TGTGCCTGGAGCGAGACAGGGTCGGCTGAAGCTTTCTTT; cdr3_aa: CAWSETGSAEAFF
v_call: TRBV28; d_call: .; j_call: TRBJ2-7; clone_size: .; cdr3_nt: TGTGCCAGCAGGATTCAGACAGGCCCTGGGGGCGAGCAGTACTTC; cdr3_aa: CASRIQTGPGGEQYF
v_call: TRBV7-8; d_call: .; j_call: TRBJ2-7; clone_size: .; cdr3_nt: TGTGCCAGCAGCCCGAGGGGGGGTGGCTCCTACGAGCAGTACTTC; cdr3_aa: CASSPRGGGSYEQYF
v_call: TRBV19; d_call: .; j_call: TRBJ1-3; clone_size: few; cdr3_nt: TGTGCCAGTAGTACGGGAATGGCTGGAAACACCATATATTTT; cdr3_aa: CASSTGMAGNTIYF
v_call: TRBV7-2; d_call: TRBD1; j_call: TRBJ2-4; clone_size: .; cdr3_nt: TGTGCCAGCAGCCGGGGGACAGGAAATAACCTAGCCAAAAACATTCAGTACTTC; cdr3_aa: CASSRGTGNNLAKNIQYF
v_call: TRBV10-3; d_call: TRBD1; j_call: TRBJ1-4; clone_size: .; cdr3_nt: TGTGCCATCAGCTCCGGACAGGGGGCAGGGGAAAAACTGTTTTTT; cdr3_aa: CAISSGQGAGEKLFF
v_call: TRBV5-4; d_call: .; j_call: TRBJ2-1; clone_size: few; cdr3_nt: TGTGCCAGCAGCGGGACTCTCAATGAGCAGTTCTTC; cdr3_aa: CASSGTLNEQFF
v_call: TRBV20-1; d_call: .; j_call: TRBJ1-5; clone_size: .; cdr3_nt: TGCAGTGCTAGTTTGGAGGAGAATCAGCCCCAGCATTTT; cdr3_aa: CSASLEENQPQHF
v_call: TRBV2; d_call: TRBD1; j_call: TRBJ1-1; clone_size: .; cdr3_nt: TGTGCCAGCTTGAGAACCATACAGGGGGCTGAAGCTTTCTTT; cdr3_aa: CASLRTIQGAEAFF
v_call: TRBV18; d_call: TRBD2; j_call: TRBJ2-7; clone_size: few; cdr3_nt: TGTGCCAGCTCACCTGCTGAGGGAGGGAGAGGCGAGCAGTACTTC; cdr3_aa: CASSPAEGGRGEQYF
v_call: TRBV19; d_call: TRBD1; j_call: TRBJ1-2; clone_size: .; cdr3_nt: TGTGCCAGTAGTATAAATGCGGCAGGGGGAAGCTTTGATGGCTACACCTTC; cdr3_aa: CASSINAAGGSFDGYTF
v_call: TRBV19; d_call: TRBD1; j_call: TRBJ2-1; clone_size: .; cdr3_nt: TGTGCCAGTAGTAAACAGGGGGCATCGTACAATGAGCAGTTCTTC; cdr3_aa: CASSKQGASYNEQFF
v_call: TRBV28; d_call: TRBD2; j_call: TRBJ2-7; clone_size: few; cdr3_nt: TGTGCCAGCAGTTTAGTACAGCGGGGCGAGCAGTACTTC; cdr3_aa: CASSLVQRGEQYF
v_call: TRBV19; d_call: .; j_call: TRBJ2-3; clone_size: .; cdr3_nt: TGTGCCAGTAGTATAGAGGGCACTAGCACAGATACGCAGTATTTT; cdr3_aa: CASSIEGTSTDTQYF
v_call: TRBV6-6; d_call: .; j_call: TRBJ1-1; clone_size: .; cdr3_nt: TGTGCCAGCACTACTAGGACAGCATTCACCCCTGAAGCTTTCTTT; cdr3_aa: CASTTRTAFTPEAFF
v_call: TRBV29-1; d_call: TRBD1; j_call: TRBJ1-2; clone_size: .; cdr3_nt: TGCAGCGCAGGGGGCGCGAGTCTGGACTATGGCTACACCTTC; cdr3_aa: CSAGGASLDYGYTF
v_call: TRBV5-1; d_call: TRBD2; j_call: TRBJ2-3; clone_size: .; cdr3_nt: TGCGCCAGCAGCATCAAAGCGGGGGTCACGGGGGATACGCAGTATTTT; cdr3_aa: CASSIKAGVTGDTQYF
v_call: TRBV19; d_call: TRBD1; j_call: TRBJ1-2; clone_size: .; cdr3_nt: TGTGCCAGTAGTATAGACGGACAGGGAGGCTATGGCTACACCTTC; cdr3_aa: CASSIDGQGGYGYTF
v_call: TRBV3-1/TRBV3-2; d_call: TRBD1; j_call: TRBJ2-2; clone_size: .; cdr3_nt: TGTGCCAGCAGACAACAGAGGACAGGGCCCAACACCGGGGAGCTGTTTTTT; cdr3_aa: CASRQQRTGPNTGELFF
v_call: TRBV5-1; d_call: .; j_call: TRBJ1-5; clone_size: once; cdr3_nt: TGCGCCAGCAGAGTAGTGAGGCAGAGCAATCAGCCCCAGCATTTT; cdr3_aa: CASRVVRQSNQPQHF